The clone carrying this T cell receptor (beta chain) was seen ten or more times. V gave up 4 bases and J gave up 6 bases; unmatched junction bases: 10. The CDR3 spans 15 residues. Germline CDR1 SQVTM, CDR2 ANQGSEA. TCRdb analysed the RT-PCR reads with MiXCR anew, one entry per CDR3 protein. The data contain about 680,000 distinct CDR3 sequences, approximately 14% of them singletons. The TCR comes from a female donor in good health, serving as a healthy control. V gene TRBV29-1 combines with J gene TRBJ1-5, with 9 bases aligning to TRBD1. The sample comprised memory CD4+ T cells from blood. CDR3 nucleotide sequence: TGCAGCGTTGCGTCGGGACAGGGACAGGGTCAGCCCCAGCATTTT. Its translation is CSVASGQGQGQPQHF.